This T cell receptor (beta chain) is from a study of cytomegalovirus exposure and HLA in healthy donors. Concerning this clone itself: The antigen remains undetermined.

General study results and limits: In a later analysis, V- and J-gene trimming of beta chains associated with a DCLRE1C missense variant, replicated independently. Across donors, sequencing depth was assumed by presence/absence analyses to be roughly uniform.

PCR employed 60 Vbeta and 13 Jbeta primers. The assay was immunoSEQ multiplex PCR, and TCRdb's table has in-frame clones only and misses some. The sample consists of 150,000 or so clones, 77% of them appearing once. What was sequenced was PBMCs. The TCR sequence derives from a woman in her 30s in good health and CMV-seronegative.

The CDR3 DNA follows: TGTGCCAGCAGTTTCGACCGAGGAAACATTCAGTACTTC. Residues: CASSFDRGNIQYF. This rearrangement joins TRBV27 to TRBJ2-4; no definite D call. The length of the CDR3 is 13 residues. CDR1 is MNHEY, CDR2 SMNVEV, per germline (reference sequence). The V end was cut by 3 bases, the J end by 6 bases, with 9 bases between.